The 17 T cell receptor beta chains below come from one sample, sequenced in a study of T cells in Graves' hyperthyroidism and ophthalmopathy. Authors of the study amplified TCR beta CDR3 regions from RNA transcripts. The HTBI primer set served for first-round RT-PCR of the TCR CDR3. TCRdb analysed the multiplex PCR reads with MiXCR anew, one entry per CDR3 protein. The sample comprises hundreds of thousands of distinct CDR3 sequences, more than 45% of which are singletons, and 8.2% rests with the top ten. Specimen: peripheral blood or thyroid tissue (not recorded which). These receptors all come from a woman younger than 35 with Graves' hyperthyroidism.

This clonotype has more than one count but fewer than ten. The rearrangement uses TRBV7-3 and TRBJ2-5; 7 bases are shared with TRBD1. Germline V CDR1 and CDR2: SGHTA, FQGTGA. The CDR3 has 15 residues. The V and J ends lost 0 bases and 1 base, in that order; junction bases with no gene match: 2. CDR3 sequence (DNA): TGTGCCAGCAGCTTAACCAGGGGGACCCAAGAGACCCAGTACTTC. Translated, it gives CASSLTRGTQETQYF.

The rearrangement joins TRBV10-3 to TRBJ1-1; 7 nucleotides line up with TRBD1. The germline V gene encodes CDR1 ENHRY and CDR2 SYGVKD. This CDR3 comprises 13 residues. The V gene end was trimmed by 6 bases and the J gene end by 3 bases; junction bases not matched to a gene: 4. The CDR3 loop reads CAIRRDSYTEAFF. The CDR3 coding sequence is TGTGCCATCAGGCGGGACAGCTACACTGAAGCTTTCTTT.

The chain carries TRBV20-1 and TRBJ2-7; D ambiguous. The CDR3 consists of 12 residues. Germline CDR1 DFQATT, CDR2 SNEGSKA (reference sequence). Trimming pared 3 bases from V and 3 bases from J, leaving 9 bases between. CDR3 residues: CSARGKDYEQYF. CDR3 nucleotides: TGCAGTGCTAGGGGCAAGGACTACGAGCAGTACTTC.

The chain uses TRBV20-1 and TRBJ1-2; D may be TRBD1 (6 bases). Trimming pared 3 bases from V and 2 bases from J, leaving 10 bases between. Germline CDR1 is DFQATT and CDR2 is SNEGSKA (reference sequence). The CDR3 length is 13 residues. In DNA form, the CDR3 reads TGCAGTGCTAGTCTACAGGGAAACTATGGCTACACCTTC. Its translation is CSASLQGNYGYTF.

V usage is TRBV7-2 and J usage is TRBJ1-1, with D possibly matching TRBD1 (5 bases). There are 13 residues in the CDR3. From germline, CDR1 is SGHTA and CDR2 FQGNSA. Trimming removed 5 bases from V and 6 bases from J, with 13 bases in between. CDR3 in amino acids: CASSVLRGAEAFF. CDR3 sequence (DNA): TGTGCCAGCAGCGTCTTGAGGGGCGCTGAAGCTTTCTTT.

The gene calls are TRBV9 and TRBJ2-7, with TRBD2 identical over 8 bases. Germline-derived CDR1 and CDR2 are SGDLS and YYNGEE. Losses at the gene ends were 0 bases for V and 2 bases for J; bases not matched to a gene: 7. The CDR3 runs 16 residues. CDR3 nucleotides: TGTGCCAGCAGCGTAGTCCCTAGCGGGCGAGCCTACGAGCAGTACTTC. This codes for CASSVVPSGRAYEQYF. The full variable domain, its missing parts supplied by reference TRBV9 and TRBJ2-7, is DSGVTQTPKHLITATGQRVTLRCSPRSGDLSVYWYQQSLDQGLQFLIQYYNGEERAKGNILERFSAQQFPDLHSELNLSSLELGDSALYFCASSVVPSGRAYEQYFGPGTRLTVT.

The chain joins TRBV2 to TRBJ2-3; D gene ambiguous. CDR3 size: 13 residues. Germline V gene sequence: CDR1 SNHLY, CDR2 FYNNEI. V lost 3 bases and J lost 5, with 9 bases in between. The CDR3 reads CASSEDIRDTQYF. The CDR3 region has the DNA TGTGCCAGCAGTGAGGATATTAGAGATACGCAGTATTTT.

The chain employs TRBV9 and TRBJ1-2; D gene uncertain. Germline V CDR1 and CDR2: SGDLS, YYNGEE. The CDR3 is 12 residues long. The ends were cut back, 5 bases at V and 6 bases at J, with 11 bases in the middle. CDR3 sequence (DNA): TGTGCCAGCAGTGAATTCCCCCATGGCTACACCTTC. Encoded protein: CASSEFPHGYTF. Combining the CDR3 with reference TRBV9 and TRBJ1-2 gives the whole variable domain DSGVTQTPKHLITATGQRVTLRCSPRSGDLSVYWYQQSLDQGLQFLIQYYNGEERAKGNILERFSAQQFPDLHSELNLSSLELGDSALYFCASSEFPHGYTFGSGTRLTVV.

This clonotype has at least ten counts. The V call is TRBV29-1, the J call TRBJ1-3; D is undetermined. Germline CDR1 SQVTM, CDR2 ANQGSEA. Trimming pared 0 bases from V and 3 bases from J, leaving 9 bases between. The CDR3 is made up of 14 amino acids. The CDR3 loop reads CSVEESQNGNTIYF. For the CDR3, the DNA is TGCAGCGTTGAAGAGTCACAGAATGGAAACACCATATATTTT.

V and J are TRBV29-1 and TRBJ1-2; D unresolved. The CDR3 spans 15 residues. Deletions cut 6 bases from V and 4 bases from J, with 21 bases between. The germline V gene encodes CDR1 SQVTM and CDR2 ANQGSEA. CDR3 loop: CSVLHYDKEGYGYTF. Here the CDR3 DNA reads TGCAGCGTACTGCACTATGACAAGGAGGGCTATGGCTACACCTTC.

This chain uses TRBV7-3 with TRBJ2-2; D is ambiguous. Trimming took 5 bases from V and 9 from J, leaving 7 bases between them. This CDR3 has 11 residues. CDR1 is SGHTA and CDR2 is FQGTGA in the germline V gene. Here the CDR3 reads CASSSRRELFF. CDR3 nucleotides: TGTGCCAGCAGCAGTAGACGGGAGCTGTTTTTT.

The chain is built from TRBV14 and TRBJ2-7; the match to TRBD2 covers 7 bases. Trimming took 0 bases from V and 3 from J; bases not matched to a gene: 5. Germline-derived CDR1 and CDR2 are SGHDN and FVKESK. This CDR3 contains 15 residues. The chain's CDR3 is CASSQDPLADYEQYF. The CDR3 DNA reads TGTGCCAGCAGCCAAGATCCCCTAGCGGACTACGAGCAGTACTTC.

In this sample, this clonotype turned up once. The gene calls are TRBV25-1 and TRBJ1-5; D may be TRBD1 (5 bases). V lost 5 bases and J lost 9, with 14 bases in between. The germline gives CDR1 MGHDK, CDR2 SYGVNS. This CDR3 contains 13 residues. The CDR3 DNA follows: TGTGCCAGCAGTTTAGGGACTGCCTGGCCCCAGCATTTT. This encodes CASSLGTAWPQHF.

Worth noting for this clonotype: One end of the junction does not line up with germline, which may come from a read error. CDR3 amino acids: CASSLAGGRVYEQYF. Written as DNA, the CDR3 is TGTGCCAGCAGTTTAGCCGGGGGGCGCGTCTACGAGCAGTACTTC. The chain joins TRBV7-2 to TRBJ2-7; possibly TRBD2 for D (7 bases). The V gene's germline CDR1 is SGHTA and CDR2 FQGNSA. The CDR3 consists of 15 residues.

A remark on this clonotype: This may stem from a read error, because a much larger clone lies one nucleotide away. This chain links TRBV29-1 with TRBJ1-1; D is undetermined. Germline V gene data show CDR1 as SQVTM and CDR2 as ANQGSEA. Trimming left V 4 bases short and J 4 bases short, with 10 bases between. The CDR3 length is 12 residues. The CDR3, as DNA: TGCAGCGTTGGGAAGCTGAGCACTGAAGCTTTCTTT. Translated, it gives CSVGKLSTEAFF.

This clonotype has a handful of counts. The chain recombines TRBV20-1 with TRBJ1-5; D gene uncertain. The CDR3 is 13 residues long. Trimming cost V 0 bases and J 2 bases, with 5 bases left between them. CDR1 and CDR2 from the germline V gene are DFQATT and SNEGSKA (reference sequence). The CDR3 DNA is TGCAGTGCTAGAGATCCGGGCAATCAGCCCCAGCATTTT. As protein: CSARDPGNQPQHF.

Concerning this clonotype: This sequence may be a read error, since a much larger clone differs from it by one base. CDR3 in DNA: TGTGCCAGCAGCTTAGCTCCCGGGAGGGACTGCGAGCAGTACTTC. Translation: CASSLAPGRDCEQYF. The chain has TRBV7-6 and TRBJ2-7; 8 bases match TRBD2. The V gene's germline CDR1 is SGHVS and CDR2 FNYEAQ. Trimming removed 0 bases from V and 6 bases from J; junction bases left unmatched: 7. The CDR3 has 15 amino acids.